This TCR beta chain emerged from a study of T-cell memory formation after mild COVID-19. TCRdb used MiXCR to reprocess the 5' RACE reads, holding one entry per CDR3 protein. Of a few hundred thousand distinct CDR3 sequences listed, about 17% are singletons. The J segment lost 9 bases and the V segment lost 3 bases, leaving 9 bases of the junction unmatched. This CDR3 spans 16 amino acids. CDR1 and CDR2 from the germline V gene are MNHEY and SVGEGT. This chain joins TRBV6-2 or TRBV6-3 and TRBJ2-1, with 12 nucleotides matching TRBD2. The source of this sequence is a young man who had mild COVID-19 (a few samples of this study predate the infection). Cell type and time point are not known. Sequencing input: PBMCs or a T cell subset sorted from them (not recorded which). The CDR3 loop reads CASSYLLAGGQGEQFF. CDR3 in DNA: TGTGCCAGCAGTTATCTCCTAGCGGGGGGGCAAGGTGAGCAGTTCTTC.